A selection of T cell receptor beta chains follows, all from one sample in a study of blood T cell repertoires in COVID-19. The assay was immunoSEQ multiplex PCR, and TCRdb's table has in-frame clones only and misses some. The sample lists 170,000 or so clones, roughly 89% seen once, with 0.85% to 0.95% in the top ten. The sample consisted of peripheral blood. Receptors originate from a woman under 30 who had recovered from COVID-19. Each CDR3 is given with its conserved first and last residue. D genes are given only for firm matches. Expanded clones get a size class; other rows say once, few or many, or leave the size out.

TRBJ1-2,TRBV27,NA,NA,TGTGCCAGCAGTTTAGGGGGGAAGGGCTATGGCTACACCTTC,CASSLGGKGYGYTF
TRBJ1-2,TRBV7-8,TRBD1,NA,TGTGCCAGCAGCTTAGTCGGACAGGGGGCTTTGATCAACTATGGCTACACCTTC,CASSLVGQGALINYGYTF
TRBJ1-2,TRBV6-5,TRBD1,NA,TGTGCCAGCAGGACACCCGGGACAGGGAACTATGGCTACACCTTC,CASRTPGTGNYGYTF
TRBJ2-7,TRBV7-2,NA,NA,TGTGCCAGCAGCTGGGGCCCTGGACGGACGGAAGAGCAGTACTTC,CASSWGPGRTEEQYF
TRBJ2-2,TRBV7-2,TRBD1,NA,TGTGCCAGCAGCCTACAGGGGGTAATTAACACCGGGGAGCTGTTTTTT,CASSLQGVINTGELFF
TRBJ1-2,TRBV3-1/TRBV3-2,NA,NA,TGTGCCAGCAGCCAAGACAAGCGGACGTACTATGGCTACACCTTC,CASSQDKRTYYGYTF
TRBJ1-4,TRBV19,TRBD1,NA,TGTGCCAGTAGTTGGACAGGGTCAAATGAAAAACTGTTTTTT,CASSWTGSNEKLFF
TRBJ1-6,TRBV5-4,TRBD1,NA,TGTGCCAGCAGCTTTGGCGACAGGGTAGGGTCACCCCTCCACTTT,CASSFGDRVGSPLHF
TRBJ1-1,TRBV11-2,NA,NA,TGTGCCAGCGCCCAAGCGTTTCGGGGTCGGACTGAAGCTTTCTTT,CASAQAFRGRTEAFF
TRBJ1-1,TRBV7-2,NA,few,TGTGCCAGCAGCCCTACCTATGGAGGGGAAGCTTTCTTT,CASSPTYGGEAFF
TRBJ1-2,TRBV5-1,NA,NA,TGCGCCAGCAGCTTGGGCCAGTCCCAGGATGGCTACACCTTC,CASSLGQSQDGYTF
TRBJ1-2,TRBV24-1,NA,NA,TGTGCCACCAGTGGAATCAACCCGGGAGGCTACACCTTC,CATSGINPGGYTF
TRBJ2-5,TRBV19,TRBD2,NA,TGTGCCAGTAGTAGTAGCGGGGGCACGTCCGGGACCCAGTACTTC,CASSSSGGTSGTQYF
TRBJ1-4,TRBV13,NA,NA,TGTGCCAGCAGCTTAGGCATGAGGGCAGCCCCCTTGAATGAAAAACTGTTTTTT,CASSLGMRAAPLNEKLFF
TRBJ2-1,TRBV28,NA,NA,TGTGCCAGCAGTCCAGGGTTGGATGAGCAGTTCTTC,CASSPGLDEQFF
TRBJ1-2,TRBV19,TRBD1,NA,TGTGCCAGTAGAAGTCACTCCGGGACAGGTGCCATTTATGGCTACACCTTC,CASRSHSGTGAIYGYTF
TRBJ2-5,TRBV2,TRBD2,NA,TGTGCCAGCAGGACCCCCGGACTAGCGGGAGGAGCCCGTAGGAAGACCCAGTACTTC,CASRTPGLAGGARRKTQYF
TRBJ1-2,TRBV5-4,TRBD1,NA,TGTGCCACGGGACAGGGAAACTATGGCTACACCTTC,CATGQGNYGYTF
TRBJ2-1,TRBV4-3,NA,few,TGCGCCAGCAGCCAAGATTTGGCCCCCCCTGACAATGAGCAGTTCTTC,CASSQDLAPPDNEQFF
TRBJ2-3,TRBV6-2/TRBV6-3,NA,NA,TGTGCCAGCAGTTCTACCCCCCAAGATACGCAGTATTTT,CASSSTPQDTQYF
TRBJ1-2,TRBV10-3,TRBD1,NA,TGTGCCATCAGTGAGTCTGAGACAGGGGAAGGCTACACCTTC,CAISESETGEGYTF